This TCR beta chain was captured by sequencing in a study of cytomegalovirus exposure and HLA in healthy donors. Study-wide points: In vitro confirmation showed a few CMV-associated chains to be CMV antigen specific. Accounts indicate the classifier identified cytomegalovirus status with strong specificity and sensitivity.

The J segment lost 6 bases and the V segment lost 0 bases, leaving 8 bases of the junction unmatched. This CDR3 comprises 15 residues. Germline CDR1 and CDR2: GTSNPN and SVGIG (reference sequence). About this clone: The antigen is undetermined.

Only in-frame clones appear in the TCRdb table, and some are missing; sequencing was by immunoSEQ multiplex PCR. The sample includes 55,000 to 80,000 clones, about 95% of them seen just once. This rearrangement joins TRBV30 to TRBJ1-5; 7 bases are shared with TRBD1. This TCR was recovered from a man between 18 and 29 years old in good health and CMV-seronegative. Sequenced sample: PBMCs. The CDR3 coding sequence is TGTGCCTGGAGTGTACAGAGGGGGCGTCGTCAGCCCCAGCATTTT. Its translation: CAWSVQRGRRQPQHF.